This T cell receptor (beta chain) was profiled in a study of Ad26.COV2.S vaccination and SARS-CoV-2 variants. The data were produced by immunoSEQ multiplex PCR, yet TCRdb's version contains in-frame clones alone and is incomplete. The repertoire holds about 320,000 clones, roughly 90% seen once, with around 5% in the top ten. The CDR3 consists of 15 residues. In germline, CDR1 is MDHEN, CDR2 SYDVKM. Trimming left V 7 bases short and J 0 bases short, with 15 bases between. Treatment defined: some 20 received Ad26.COV2.S at low or high dose, single or two shots; about 5 received placebo; per-sample allocation not given. Samples analyzed were those drawn on day 63 after the first vaccine or placebo injection.

The rearrangement joins TRBV28 to TRBJ1-1; D call uncertain. The sample in question was peripheral blood, obtained in a trial of Ad26.COV2.S vaccine versus placebo. The origin of this receptor is a person between 18 and 60 years old who received the Ad26.COV2.S COVID-19 vaccine or a placebo. The DNA for the CDR3 is TGTGCCAGCAAAAAGGTAGGGCCCTTGAACACTGAAGCTTTCTTT. Translation: CASKKVGPLNTEAFF.